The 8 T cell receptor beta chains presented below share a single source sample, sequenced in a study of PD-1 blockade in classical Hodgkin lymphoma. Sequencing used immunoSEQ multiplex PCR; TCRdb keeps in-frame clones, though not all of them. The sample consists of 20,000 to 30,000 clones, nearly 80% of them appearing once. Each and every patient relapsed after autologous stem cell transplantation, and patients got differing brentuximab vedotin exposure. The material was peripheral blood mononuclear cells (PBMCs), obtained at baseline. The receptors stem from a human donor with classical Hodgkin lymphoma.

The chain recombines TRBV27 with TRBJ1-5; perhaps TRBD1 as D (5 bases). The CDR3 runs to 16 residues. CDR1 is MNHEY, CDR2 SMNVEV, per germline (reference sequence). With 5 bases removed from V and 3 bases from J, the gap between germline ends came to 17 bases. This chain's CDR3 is CASSPLGRGTNQPQHF. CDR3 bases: TGTGCCAGCAGTCCGCTAGGGAGGGGCACCAATCAGCCCCAGCATTTT.

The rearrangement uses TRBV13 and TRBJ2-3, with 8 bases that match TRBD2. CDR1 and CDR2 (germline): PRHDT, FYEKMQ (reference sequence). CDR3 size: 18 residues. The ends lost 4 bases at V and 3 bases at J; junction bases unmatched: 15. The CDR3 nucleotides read TGTGCCAGCAGCTCTACCGCAGTTAGCGGGAAGTCGACAGATACGCAGTATTTT. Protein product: CASSSTAVSGKSTDTQYF. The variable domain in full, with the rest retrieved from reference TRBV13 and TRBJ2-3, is AAGVIQSPRHLIKEKRETATLKCYPIPRHDTVYWYQQGPGQDPQFLISFYEKMQSDKGSIPDRFSAQQFSDYHSELNMSSLELGDSALYFCASSSTAVSGKSTDTQYFGPGTRLTVL.

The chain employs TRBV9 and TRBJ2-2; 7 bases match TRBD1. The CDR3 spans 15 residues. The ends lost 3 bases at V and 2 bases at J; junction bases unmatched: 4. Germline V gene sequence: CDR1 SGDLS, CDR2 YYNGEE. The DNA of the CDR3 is TGTGCCAGCAGCGCGGGGACAGCCAACACCGGGGAGCTGTTTTTT. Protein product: CASSAGTANTGELFF.

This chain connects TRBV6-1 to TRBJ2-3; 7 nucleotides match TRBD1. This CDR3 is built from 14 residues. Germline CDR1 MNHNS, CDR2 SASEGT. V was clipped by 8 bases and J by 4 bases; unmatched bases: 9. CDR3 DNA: TGTGCCAGCGAACGGGACAGTGACGCAGATACGCAGTATTTT. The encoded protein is CASERDSDADTQYF.

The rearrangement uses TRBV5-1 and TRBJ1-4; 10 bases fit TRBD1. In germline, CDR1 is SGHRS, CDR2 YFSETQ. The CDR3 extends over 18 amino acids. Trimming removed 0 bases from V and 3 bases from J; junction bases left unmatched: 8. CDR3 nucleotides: TGCGCCAGCAGCTTGGCCCCGGGACAGGGGAAAGCTAATGAAAAACTGTTTTTT. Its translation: CASSLAPGQGKANEKLFF.

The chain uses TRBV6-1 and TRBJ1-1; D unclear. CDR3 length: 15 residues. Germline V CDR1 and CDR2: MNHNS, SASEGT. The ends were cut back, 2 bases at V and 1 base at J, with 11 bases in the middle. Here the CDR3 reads CASSENTGSNTEAFF. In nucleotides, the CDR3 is TGTGCCAGCAGTGAAAATACTGGCTCGAACACTGAAGCTTTCTTT.

CDR3 region: CASSQALAGGPTGELFF. For the CDR3, the DNA is TGTGCCAGCAGCCAAGCGCTAGCGGGGGGGCCGACCGGGGAGCTGTTTTTT. The chain joins TRBV4-2 to TRBJ2-2; 12 nucleotides line up with TRBD2. The CDR3 extends over 17 amino acids. Germline assignment: CDR1 LGHNA and CDR2 YNFKEQ. The V segment lost 1 base and the J segment 5 bases; nucleotides outside the gene matches: 5.

CDR3 in amino acids: CASRDTGLAYEQYF. Here the CDR3 DNA reads TGTGCCAGCAGGGACACAGGGTTGGCCTACGAGCAGTACTTC. The chain combines TRBV6-1 with TRBJ2-7, with D perhaps matching TRBD1 (6 bases). In germline, CDR1 is MNHNS, CDR2 SASEGT. Between the trimmed V and J ends, which lost 6 bases and 2 bases, there was a span of 14 bases. This CDR3 has 14 amino acids.